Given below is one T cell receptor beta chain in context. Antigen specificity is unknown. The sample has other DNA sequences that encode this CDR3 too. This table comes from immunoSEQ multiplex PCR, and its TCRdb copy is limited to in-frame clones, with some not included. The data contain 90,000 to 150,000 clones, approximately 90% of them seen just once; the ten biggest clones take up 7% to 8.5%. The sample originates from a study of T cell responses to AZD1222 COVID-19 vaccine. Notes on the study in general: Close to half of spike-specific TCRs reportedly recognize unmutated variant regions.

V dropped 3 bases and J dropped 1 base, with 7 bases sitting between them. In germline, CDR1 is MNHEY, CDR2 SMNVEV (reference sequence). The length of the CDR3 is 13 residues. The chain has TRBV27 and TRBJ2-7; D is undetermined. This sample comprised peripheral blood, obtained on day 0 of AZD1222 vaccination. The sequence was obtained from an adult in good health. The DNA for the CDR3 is TGTGCCAGCAGTTTGGGCCGGTCCTACGAGCAGTACTTC. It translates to CASSLGRSYEQYF.